The source of this T cell receptor (beta chain) is a study of blood T cell repertoires in COVID-19. TCRdb's table, derived via immunoSEQ multiplex PCR, lists solely in-frame clones and lacks some. Of approximately 350,000 clones detected, 80% to 90% appear once; the ten largest clones hold 1%. Germline CDR1 and CDR2: LNHDA and SQIVND (reference sequence). The CDR3 is made up of 14 amino acids. V was clipped by 3 bases and J by 3 bases, with 12 bases between them. The sample consisted of PBMCs or T cells enriched from blood (not recorded which). The TCR was taken from a man between 18 and 29 years old who had recovered from COVID-19. The chain combines TRBV19 with TRBJ2-7; D is possibly TRBD2 (6 bases). Here the CDR3 reads CASSMGGFLYEQYF. The DNA for the CDR3 is TGTGCCAGTAGTATGGGGGGATTCCTCTACGAGCAGTACTTC.